This record concerns one T cell receptor (beta chain) sequence. Its target is unknown. This CDR3 spans 14 amino acids. The germline gives CDR1 SGHAT, CDR2 FQNNGV. V was trimmed by 1 base and J by 5 bases, leaving 11 bases between them. Disease duration was under 3 months in the ophthalmopathy patients, who also had a Clinical Activity Score of at least 3 and a NOSPECS grade of at least 4. Clinical symptoms, serum thyroxine, TRAb, thyroid ultrasound and orbital computed tomography established diagnosis. Amplification of TCR beta CDR3 regions used RNA as the template. The HTBI primer set drove a first-round RT-PCR of the TCR CDR3. TCRdb fed the multiplex PCR reads into MiXCR, producing one record per CDR3 protein. The sample yields hundreds of thousands of distinct CDR3 sequences, roughly 14% seen once. The source of the sample is a study of T cells in Graves' hyperthyroidism and ophthalmopathy. Overall study results and limits: The blood repertoire included most of the expanded thyroid clonotypes above 0.001.

The sample comprised blood. The receptor's source is a woman aged 40 to 50 with Graves' ophthalmopathy. V gene TRBV11-2 combines with J gene TRBJ1-1; D gene unclear. The CDR3 DNA sequence: TGTGCCAGCAGCTTAGGATCGGGTTATACTGAAGCTTTCTTT. This encodes CASSLGSGYTEAFF.